The TCR beta chain under discussion was sequenced for a study of T cell changes during pregnancy in multiple sclerosis. Clones were sequenced by immunoSEQ multiplex PCR, and TCRdb holds only the in-frame ones, with some missing. The sample holds about 130,000 clones, roughly 97% seen once. CDR1 is LGHNA and CDR2 is YSLEER in the germline V gene. The length of the CDR3 is 21 residues. V lost 0 bases and J 0 bases, leaving 21 bases between the germline ends. Sequences were derived from peripheral blood, sampled after pregnancy. This clonotype originated in a female donor with multiple sclerosis, enrolled in a pregnancy study. This chain uses TRBV4-3 with TRBJ2-6; D might be TRBD2 (6 bases). The CDR3 spells CASSQDIPGGSANSGANVLTF. The CDR3 DNA follows: TGCGCCAGCAGCCAAGATATCCCCGGGGGAAGTGCTAACTCTGGGGCCAACGTCCTGACTTTC.